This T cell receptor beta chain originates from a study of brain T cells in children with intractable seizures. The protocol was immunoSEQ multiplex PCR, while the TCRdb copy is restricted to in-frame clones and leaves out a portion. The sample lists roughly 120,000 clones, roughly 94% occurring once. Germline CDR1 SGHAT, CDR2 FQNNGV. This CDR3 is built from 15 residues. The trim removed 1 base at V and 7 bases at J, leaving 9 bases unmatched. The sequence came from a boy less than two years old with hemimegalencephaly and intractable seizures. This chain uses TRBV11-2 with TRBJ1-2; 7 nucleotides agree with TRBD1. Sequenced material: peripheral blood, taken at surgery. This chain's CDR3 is CASSLGRQGGAGYTF. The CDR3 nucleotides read TGTGCCAGCAGCTTAGGGAGACAGGGAGGGGCTGGCTACACCTTC.